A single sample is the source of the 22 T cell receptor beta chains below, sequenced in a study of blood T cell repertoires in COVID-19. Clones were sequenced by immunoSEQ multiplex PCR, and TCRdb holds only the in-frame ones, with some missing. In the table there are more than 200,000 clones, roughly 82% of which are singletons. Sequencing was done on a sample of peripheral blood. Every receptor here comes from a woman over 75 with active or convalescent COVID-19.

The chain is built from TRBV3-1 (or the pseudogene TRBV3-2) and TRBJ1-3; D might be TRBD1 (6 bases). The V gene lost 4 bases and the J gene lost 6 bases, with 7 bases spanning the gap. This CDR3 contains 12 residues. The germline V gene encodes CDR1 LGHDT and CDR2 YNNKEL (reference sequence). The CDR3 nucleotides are TGTGCCAGCAGCCGGACAGAAAACACCATATATTTT. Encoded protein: CASSRTENTIYF.

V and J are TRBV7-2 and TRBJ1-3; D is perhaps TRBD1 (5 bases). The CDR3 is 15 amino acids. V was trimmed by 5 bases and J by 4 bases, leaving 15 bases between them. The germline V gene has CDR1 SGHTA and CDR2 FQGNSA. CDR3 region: CASSLREGVGNTIYF. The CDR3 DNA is TGTGCCAGCAGCCTTAGGGAAGGGGTGGGAAACACCATATATTTT.

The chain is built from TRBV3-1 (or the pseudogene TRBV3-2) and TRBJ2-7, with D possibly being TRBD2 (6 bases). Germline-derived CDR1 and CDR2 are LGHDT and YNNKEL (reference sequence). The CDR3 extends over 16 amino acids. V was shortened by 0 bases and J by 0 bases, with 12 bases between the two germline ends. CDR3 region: CASSQETGLSSYEQYF. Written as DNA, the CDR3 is TGTGCCAGCAGCCAAGAAACGGGACTTAGCTCCTACGAGCAGTACTTC.

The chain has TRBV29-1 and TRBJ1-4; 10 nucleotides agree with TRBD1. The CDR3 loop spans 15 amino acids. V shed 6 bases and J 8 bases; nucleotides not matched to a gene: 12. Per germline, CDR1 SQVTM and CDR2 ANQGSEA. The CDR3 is CSVSRTGTGEEKLFF. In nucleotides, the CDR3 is TGCAGCGTCTCAAGGACCGGGACAGGGGAAGAAAAACTGTTTTTT.

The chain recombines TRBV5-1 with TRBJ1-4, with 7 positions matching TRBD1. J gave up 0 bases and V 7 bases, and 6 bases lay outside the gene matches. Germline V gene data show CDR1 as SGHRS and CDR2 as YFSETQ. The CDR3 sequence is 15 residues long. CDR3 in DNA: TGCGCCAGCGGGACAGCCACAGCAACTAATGAAAAACTGTTTTTT. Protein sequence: CASGTATATNEKLFF.

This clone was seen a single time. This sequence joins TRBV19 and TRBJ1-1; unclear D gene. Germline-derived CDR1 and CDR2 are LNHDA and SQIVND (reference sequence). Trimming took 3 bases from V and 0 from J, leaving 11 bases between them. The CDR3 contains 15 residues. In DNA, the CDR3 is TGTGCCAGTAGTATTGGTGGCTTATTGAACACTGAAGCTTTCTTT. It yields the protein CASSIGGLLNTEAFF. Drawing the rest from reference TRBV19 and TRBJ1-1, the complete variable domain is DGGITQSPKYLFRKEGQNVTLSCEQNLNHDAMYWYRQDPGQGLRLIYYSQIVNDFQKGDIAEGYSVSREKKESFPLTVTSAQKNPTAFYLCASSIGGLLNTEAFFGQGTRLTVV.

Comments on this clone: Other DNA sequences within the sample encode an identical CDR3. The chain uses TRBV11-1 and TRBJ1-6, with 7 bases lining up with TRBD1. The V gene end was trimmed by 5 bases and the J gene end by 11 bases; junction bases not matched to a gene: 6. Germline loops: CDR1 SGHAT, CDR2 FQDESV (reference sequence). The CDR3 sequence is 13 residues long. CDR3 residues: CASSPGQRAPLHF. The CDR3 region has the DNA TGTGCCAGCAGCCCGGGACAGAGGGCACCCCTCCACTTT.

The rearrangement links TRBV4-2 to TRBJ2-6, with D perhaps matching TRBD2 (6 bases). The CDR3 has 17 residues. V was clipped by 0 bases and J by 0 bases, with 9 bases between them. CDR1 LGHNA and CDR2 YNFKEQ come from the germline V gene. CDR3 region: CASSQEGLTSGANVLTF. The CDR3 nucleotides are TGTGCCAGCAGCCAAGAGGGACTGACCTCTGGGGCCAACGTCCTGACTTTC.

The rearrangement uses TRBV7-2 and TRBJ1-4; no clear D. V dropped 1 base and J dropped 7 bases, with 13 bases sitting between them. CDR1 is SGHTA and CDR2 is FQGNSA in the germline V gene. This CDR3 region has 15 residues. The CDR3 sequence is CASSLVSNPGEKLFF. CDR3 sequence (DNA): TGTGCCAGCAGCTTAGTCAGTAACCCGGGTGAAAAACTGTTTTTT.

The CDR3: CASHPGLAKSTDTQYF. The CDR3 DNA follows: TGTGCCAGCCACCCCGGACTAGCGAAAAGCACAGATACGCAGTATTTT. This sequence joins TRBV7-9 and TRBJ2-3, with 9 bases fitting TRBD2. CDR1 and CDR2 from the germline V gene are SEHNR and FQNEAQ (reference sequence). This CDR3 contains 16 residues. V shed 8 bases, J shed 0 bases, and the junction held 9 bases outside the gene matches.

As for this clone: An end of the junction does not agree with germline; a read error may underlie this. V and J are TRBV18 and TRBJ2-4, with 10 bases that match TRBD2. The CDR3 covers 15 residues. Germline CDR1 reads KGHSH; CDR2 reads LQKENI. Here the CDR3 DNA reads TGTGCCAGCTCACAACAGGGCCTAGCGGGGGTCCAGGGGGACTTC. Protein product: CASSQQGLAGVQGDF. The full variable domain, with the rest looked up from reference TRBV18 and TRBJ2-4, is NAGVMQNPRHLVRRRGQEARLRCSPMKGHSHVYWYRQLPEEGLKFMVYLQKENIIDESGMPKERFSAEFPKEGPSILRIQQVVRGDSAAYFCASSQQGLAGVQGDFGAGTRLSVL.

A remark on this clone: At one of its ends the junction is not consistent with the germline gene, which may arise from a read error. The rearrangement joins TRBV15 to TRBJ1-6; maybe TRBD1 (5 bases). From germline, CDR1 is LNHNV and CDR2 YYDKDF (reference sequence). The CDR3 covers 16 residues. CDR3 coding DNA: TGTGCCACCAGCAGAGTTATAGGGGACTATAATTCACCCCCCCACTTT. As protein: CATSRVIGDYNSPPHF.

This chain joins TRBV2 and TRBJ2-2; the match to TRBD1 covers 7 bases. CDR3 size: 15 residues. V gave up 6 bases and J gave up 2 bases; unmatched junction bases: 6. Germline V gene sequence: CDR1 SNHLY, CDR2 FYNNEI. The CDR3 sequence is CASREQGTNTGELFF. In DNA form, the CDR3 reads TGTGCCAGCAGAGAACAGGGGACAAACACCGGGGAGCTGTTTTTT.

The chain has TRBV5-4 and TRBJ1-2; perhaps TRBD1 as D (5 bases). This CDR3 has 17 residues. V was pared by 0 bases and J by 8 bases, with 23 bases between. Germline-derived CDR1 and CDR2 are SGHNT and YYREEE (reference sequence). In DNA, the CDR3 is TGTGCCAGCAGCTTGGCCGGGTCAGGGATGCGGTTGAGGGGCTACACCTTC. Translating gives CASSLAGSGMRLRGYTF.

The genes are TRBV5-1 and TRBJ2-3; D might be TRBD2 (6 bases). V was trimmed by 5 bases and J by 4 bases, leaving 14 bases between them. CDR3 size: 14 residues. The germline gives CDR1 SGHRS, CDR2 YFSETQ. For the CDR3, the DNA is TGCGCCAGCAGGCGGGACGTACAGTCAGATACGCAGTATTTT. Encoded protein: CASRRDVQSDTQYF.

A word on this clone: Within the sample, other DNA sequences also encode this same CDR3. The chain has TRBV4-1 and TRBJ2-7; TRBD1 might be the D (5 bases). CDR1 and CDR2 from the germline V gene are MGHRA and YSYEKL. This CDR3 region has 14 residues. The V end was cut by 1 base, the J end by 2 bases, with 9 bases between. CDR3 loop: CASSQGQGTYEQYF. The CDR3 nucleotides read TGCGCCAGCAGCCAAGGGCAGGGAACCTACGAGCAGTACTTC.

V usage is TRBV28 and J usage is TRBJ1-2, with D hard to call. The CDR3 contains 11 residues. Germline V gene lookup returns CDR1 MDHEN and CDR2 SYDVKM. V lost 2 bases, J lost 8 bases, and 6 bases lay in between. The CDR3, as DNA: TGTGCCAGCAGTTTAAATAGAGGCTACACCTTC. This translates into CASSLNRGYTF.

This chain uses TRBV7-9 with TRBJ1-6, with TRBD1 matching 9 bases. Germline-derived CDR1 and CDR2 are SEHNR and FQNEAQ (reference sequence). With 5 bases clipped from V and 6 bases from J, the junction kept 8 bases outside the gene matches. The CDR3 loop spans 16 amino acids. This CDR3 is CASSPQGADGNSPLHF. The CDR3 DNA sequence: TGTGCCAGCAGCCCACAGGGGGCGGATGGTAATTCACCCCTCCACTTT. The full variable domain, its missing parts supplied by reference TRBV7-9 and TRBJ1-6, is DTGVSQNPRHKITKRGQNVTFRCDPISEHNRLYWYRQTLGQGPEFLTYFQNEAQLEKSRLLSDRFSAERPKGSFSTLEIQRTEQGDSAMYLCASSPQGADGNSPLHFGNGTRLTVT.

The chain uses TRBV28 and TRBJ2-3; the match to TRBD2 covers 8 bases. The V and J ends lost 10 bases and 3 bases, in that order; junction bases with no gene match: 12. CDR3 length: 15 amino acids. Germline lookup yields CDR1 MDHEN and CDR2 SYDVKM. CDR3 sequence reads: CATGLSGGFTDTQYF. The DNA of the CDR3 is TGTGCCACCGGCCTAAGCGGGGGTTTTACAGATACGCAGTATTTT.

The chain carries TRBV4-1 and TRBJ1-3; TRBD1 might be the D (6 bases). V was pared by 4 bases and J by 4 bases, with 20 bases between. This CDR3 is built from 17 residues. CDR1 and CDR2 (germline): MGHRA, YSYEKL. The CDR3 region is CASSPNTRGAYGNTIYF. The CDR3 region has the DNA TGCGCCAGCAGCCCAAACACGCGGGGGGCTTACGGAAACACCATATATTTT.

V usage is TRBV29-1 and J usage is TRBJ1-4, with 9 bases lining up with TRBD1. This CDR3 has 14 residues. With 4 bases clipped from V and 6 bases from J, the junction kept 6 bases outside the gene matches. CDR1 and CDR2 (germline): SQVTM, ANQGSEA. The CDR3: CSVGRTGVDEKLFF. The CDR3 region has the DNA TGCAGCGTTGGGCGGACAGGGGTGGATGAAAAACTGTTTTTT.

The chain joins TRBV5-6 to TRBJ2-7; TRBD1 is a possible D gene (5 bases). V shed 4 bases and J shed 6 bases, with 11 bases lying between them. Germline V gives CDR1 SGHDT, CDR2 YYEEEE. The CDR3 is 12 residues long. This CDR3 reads CASSTTVGEQYF. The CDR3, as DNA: TGTGCCAGCAGCACGACAGTTGGCGAGCAGTACTTC.